The text below deals with one TCR beta chain. The antigen is not known. An end of the junction does not agree with germline; a read error may underlie this. CDR1 is WSHSY and CDR2 is SAAADI in the germline V gene. This CDR3 is 13 amino acids long. The roughly 19-33 mg bulk tissue piece was not sorted before simultaneous RNA and DNA extraction. The data belong to a study of tumor-infiltrating lymphocytes in primary liver carcinoma. A constant-region primer served to make TCR beta cDNA from around 500 ng total RNA. It was through three nested multiplex PCR rounds of slightly modified ARM-PCR that TCR beta libraries arose. Rounds one and two of PCR, each of roughly 11 cycles, were primed with TRBV1-TRBV30 forward primers and a C-beta reverse primer. TCRdb processed the multiplex PCR reads anew with MiXCR; each CDR3 protein has one entry. The data show roughly 100,000 distinct CDR3 sequences, around 83% seen once.

Whole-study results and caveats: Found in all five tumor regions were only about 8-25% of top clones.

The chain uses TRBV10-2 and TRBJ1-2; D is unclear. The specimen sequenced was liver tumor tissue from sampling region 3. As for subset: tumor region T3, left-lateral pole. This TCR was sampled from a man aged 35 to 55 with primary liver carcinoma and hepatitis B virus infection. Written as DNA, the CDR3 is TGCGCCAGCAGTGAGATCGTTAACTATGGGTACGCCTTC. Protein: CASSEIVNYGYAF.